The 8 T cell receptor beta chains reported below all come from one sample, sequenced in a study of blood T cell repertoires in COVID-19. Produced via immunoSEQ multiplex PCR; TCRdb's table is partial and in-frame only. This sample has over 100,000 clones, with 80% to 90% found just once. The specimen sequenced was peripheral blood. Receptor source: a man aged 35-49 years with acute or convalescent COVID-19.

This clone occurred once. The chain carries TRBV6-5 and TRBJ2-4; the D gene is possibly TRBD1 (5 bases). CDR3 length equals 15 residues. V lost 7 bases, J lost 0 bases, and 13 bases lay in between. From germline, CDR1 is MNHEY and CDR2 SVGAGI. CDR3 DNA: TGTGCCAGCAAAGTGACAGATCTAGCCAAAAACATTCAGTACTTC. It specifies CASKVTDLAKNIQYF.

The chain couples TRBV30 to TRBJ2-2; TRBD2 might be the D (6 bases). V dropped 3 bases and J dropped 4 bases, with 12 bases sitting between them. This CDR3 is 14 amino acids long. The germline V gene has CDR1 GTSNPN and CDR2 SVGIG (reference sequence). In nucleotides, the CDR3 is TGTGCCTGGAGGGAAGGGGAGGTCACCGGGGAGCTGTTTTTT. Translated, it gives CAWREGEVTGELFF.

DNA of the CDR3: TGTGCCAGCAGCCCGACACAGGGGGCGGAGGAAAAACTGTTTTTT. Translated: CASSPTQGAEEKLFF. The chain has TRBV7-2 and TRBJ1-4; 9 bases are shared with TRBD1. The V gene end was trimmed by 5 bases and the J gene end by 8 bases; junction bases not matched to a gene: 9. CDR3 length: 15 residues. Per the germline V gene, CDR1 is SGHTA and CDR2 is FQGNSA.

The sample holds a few counts of this clone. The CDR3 loop is CASSLRGRGGRTDTQYF. CDR3 DNA: TGTGCCAGCAGCTTGCGCGGCCGAGGAGGCCGCACAGATACGCAGTATTTT. The V gene is TRBV5-6, the J gene TRBJ2-3; possibly TRBD2 for D (5 bases). The CDR3 extends over 17 amino acids. The ends were cut back, 1 base at V and 1 base at J, with 16 bases in the middle. Germline loops: CDR1 SGHDT, CDR2 YYEEEE.

This chain connects TRBV19 to TRBJ1-2; 7 bases fit TRBD1. J was trimmed by 8 bases and V by 3 bases; bases with no gene match: 6. Per the germline V gene, CDR1 is LNHDA and CDR2 is SQIVND (reference sequence). The CDR3 runs to 13 residues. This chain's CDR3 is CASSMGQPLGYTF. The CDR3 nucleotides read TGTGCCAGTAGTATGGGACAGCCCTTGGGCTACACCTTC.

The chain has TRBV4-3 and TRBJ2-3, with D possibly TRBD2 on 7 matching bases. The CDR3 covers 18 residues. Trimming removed 0 bases from V and 0 bases from J, with 16 bases in between. Germline V gene sequence: CDR1 LGHNA, CDR2 YSLEER. The CDR3 protein is CASSQDVGGRLSTDTQYF. CDR3 DNA sequence: TGCGCCAGCAGCCAAGATGTGGGGGGGCGCCTTAGCACAGATACGCAGTATTTT.

The V gene is TRBV7-2, the J gene TRBJ2-2; 12 bases are a match to TRBD2. This CDR3 spans 18 amino acids. Germline V lookup: CDR1 SGHTA, CDR2 FQGNSA. Germline trimming cut 5 bases from V and 3 bases from J; bases unmatched to any gene: 10. Here the CDR3 reads CASSPDRLAGVYTGELFF. The DNA for the CDR3 is TGTGCCAGCAGCCCCGACCGACTAGCGGGGGTTTACACCGGGGAGCTGTTTTTT.

The rearrangement joins TRBV30 to TRBJ1-2, with TRBD1 matching 7 bases. J was trimmed by 1 base and V by 2 bases; bases with no gene match: 1. CDR3 length: 13 residues. Germline-derived CDR1 and CDR2 are GTSNPN and SVGIG (reference sequence). As DNA, the CDR3 is TGTGCCTGGAGTAGACAGGGTAACTATGGCTACACCTTC. This encodes CAWSRQGNYGYTF.